This record concerns one T cell receptor (beta chain) sequence. The antigen remains undetermined. The sample originates from a study of cytomegalovirus exposure and HLA in healthy donors. Study-level findings and limits: The dataset shows that most TCR sequences were rare, while some public TCRs occurred in many donors. Earlier results showed most TCR beta V segments being productive about 90% or about 30% of the time.

Germline-derived CDR1 and CDR2 are SNHLY and FYNNEI. This CDR3 has 14 amino acids. V was clipped by 6 bases and J by 3 bases, with 15 bases between them. Vbeta (60) and Jbeta (13) primers were used in the PCR. Using immunoSEQ multiplex PCR, the repertoire was profiled, and TCRdb retains in-frame clones only, with some absent. Of under 200,000 clones in the sample, roughly 80% are singletons; the top ten hold around 3.1%. The specimen sequenced was PBMCs. The V call is TRBV2, the J call TRBJ2-7; maybe TRBD1 (5 bases). The sequence came from a female donor in good health and CMV-seronegative. The CDR3 protein is CASRRDRTYYEQYF. DNA for the CDR3: TGTGCCAGCAGGCGAGACAGAACCTACTACGAGCAGTACTTC.